These T cell receptor beta chains were read from a single sample in a study of cytomegalovirus exposure and HLA in healthy donors. TCRdb keeps only in-frame clones here, not all; method: immunoSEQ multiplex PCR. The sample consists of under 200,000 clones, around 80% of them appearing once. Sequenced input: PBMCs. The receptors originated from a woman aged 40 to 50 in good health and CMV-seronegative. Both conserved end residues are part of each CDR3. A D gene is named only where the DNA matches it firmly. Part of the rows lack a size; the others show once, few, many or a class for expanded clones.

clone_size,cdr3_length,v_call,j_call,d_call,cdr3_nt,cdr3_aa
once,18,TRBV5-1,TRBJ2-3,TRBD2,TGCGCCAGCAGCTTGGTTGGGACTAGCGGGGGGGCCCCAGATACGCAGTATTTT,CASSLVGTSGGAPDTQYF
.,13,TRBV7-6,TRBJ1-1,.,TGTGCCAGCAGCTCGACTGAGAACACTGAAGCTTTCTTT,CASSSTENTEAFF
.,16,TRBV11-3,TRBJ2-7,.,TGTGCCAGCAGCTTAGATCCGCGCAGGGGCTTTTACGAGCAGTACTTC,CASSLDPRRGFYEQYF
.,13,TRBV5-1,TRBJ2-5,TRBD2,TGCGCCAGCACCTCCGGGGGGGGTGAGACCCAGTACTTC,CASTSGGGETQYF
.,14,TRBV19,TRBJ1-1,TRBD1,TGTGCCAGTAGTAAGACAGGGGGACGGACTGAAGCTTTCTTT,CASSKTGGRTEAFF
.,16,TRBV4-1,TRBJ1-5,TRBD1,TGCGCCAGCAGCCAAGAGGGCAGGGGGCGCAATCAGCCCCAGCATTTT,CASSQEGRGRNQPQHF
.,12,TRBV28,TRBJ2-7,.,TGTGCCAGCAGGTCGGGACTCCGCGAGCAGTACTTC,CASRSGLREQYF
.,16,TRBV29-1,TRBJ2-5,.,TGCAGCGTTGAGGAGTTAGGGACTTTACAGGCGGAGACCCAGTACTTC,CSVEELGTLQAETQYF
.,14,TRBV28,TRBJ2-7,TRBD1,TGTGCCAGCAGGCCCCGACAGGGGGCGCGGGAGCAGTACTTC,CASRPRQGAREQYF
few,13,TRBV29-1,TRBJ1-1,TRBD1,TGCAGCGCTAGAAAACAGGGGTTCGCTGAAGCTTTCTTT,CSARKQGFAEAFF
.,13,TRBV7-9,TRBJ1-1,TRBD1,TGTGCCAGCAGCGCCGGAGGACAGGGGGCGGCTTTCTTT,CASSAGGQGAAFF
.,16,TRBV5-1,TRBJ1-3,.,TGCGCCAGCAGCTTGGGAGGCAGCCTCTCTGGAAACACCATATATTTT,CASSLGGSLSGNTIYF
.,14,TRBV28,TRBJ2-5,TRBD1,TGTGCCAGCAGTTTATGGGCAGGGGGAGAGACCCAGTACTTC,CASSLWAGGETQYF
.,13,TRBV7-2,TRBJ2-5,.,TGTGCCAGCAGCTCAGGGTGGGGAGAGACCCAGTACTTC,CASSSGWGETQYF
.,19,TRBV9,TRBJ2-3,TRBD2,TGTGCCAGCAGTGTTTCTTCGGGACTAGCGGGAGAACGTGTAGATACGCAGTATTTT,CASSVSSGLAGERVDTQYF